The present T cell receptor (beta chain) was sequenced within a study of response to subunit inactivated influenza vaccine. TCRdb reprocessed the RT-PCR reads via MiXCR and lists one record per CDR3 protein. The table shows fewer than 550,000 distinct CDR3 sequences, with about 25% occurring only once. The CDR3 has 19 amino acids. V shed 5 bases and J shed 7 bases, with 29 bases lying between them. Germline CDR1 and CDR2: SGHAT and FQNNGV. This chain joins TRBV11-2 and TRBJ2-2; weak D call: TRBD2 (6 bases). Sequenced material: CD4+ T cells sorted from PBMCs, taken approximately 5 days after vaccination. This sequence was found in a man aged 45-65 years who received an inactivated influenza vaccine. CDR3 protein: CASSREQGRASSGVGELFF. The CDR3 DNA follows: TGTGCCAGCAGCCGGGAGCAGGGACGGGCATCCTCAGGAGTCGGGGAGCTGTTTTTT.